A single count supports the clone carrying this T cell receptor (beta chain). Its antigen is as yet unknown. This entry is derived from a study of Ad26.COV2.S vaccination and SARS-CoV-2 variants. Profiling relied on immunoSEQ multiplex PCR, and the TCRdb table lists in-frame clones only, not all of them. The sample yields about 140,000 clones, around 86% seen once. The ends lost 2 bases at V and 7 bases at J; junction bases unmatched: 5. Germline V lookup: CDR1 SEHNR, CDR2 FQNEAQ (reference sequence). CDR3 size: 14 residues. Notes on the study in general: Spike-specific CD8+ and CD4+ T cell responses reportedly showed substantial breadth after vaccination. Non-spike TCR breadth showed similarity between vaccine and placebo recipients.

Source: peripheral blood, taken after recovery from COVID-19. This TCR was recovered from a human donor who had recovered from COVID-19. The chain uses TRBV7-9 and TRBJ1-2; 9 bases are shared with TRBD1. The CDR3 region is CASSLSGTGIGYTF. The DNA of the CDR3 is TGTGCCAGCAGCTTAAGTGGGACAGGGATTGGCTACACCTTC.